This T cell receptor beta chain came from a study of blood T cell repertoires in COVID-19. Study-level background: There were acute and convalescent COVID-19 samples, and they came from the United States, Italy and Spain. Nucleic acid was either cDNA or gDNA, and it came from T cells, B-cell-depleted T cells, or PBMCs.

Per the authors' pipeline: Reference gene primer amplification in the assay estimated nucleated cell counts. Only in-frame clones appear in the TCRdb table, and some are missing; sequencing was by immunoSEQ multiplex PCR. The V and J calls and clone size were taken over from that table, and D and trimming were inferred from the DNA. The sample records 200,000 to 250,000 clones, around nine tenths being singletons. Trimming took 3 bases from V and 7 from J; bases not matched to a gene: 10. Germline CDR1 PRHDT, CDR2 FYEKMQ (reference sequence). The CDR3 has 15 residues. Sequenced input: peripheral blood. V and J are TRBV13 and TRBJ1-2, with 8 bases matching TRBD1. The receptor comes from a woman younger than 35 who had recovered from COVID-19. The CDR3 loop is CASSFGSGGGGGYTF. CDR3 nucleotide sequence: TGTGCCAGCAGCTTTGGGTCAGGGGGCGGCGGTGGCTACACCTTC. The full variable domain, with the rest looked up from reference TRBV13 and TRBJ1-2, is AAGVIQSPRHLIKEKRETATLKCYPIPRHDTVYWYQQGPGQDPQFLISFYEKMQSDKGSIPDRFSAQQFSDYHSELNMSSLELGDSALYFCASSFGSGGGGGYTFGSGTRLTVV.